Listed below are T cell receptor beta chains from one sample, sequenced in a study of OX40 agonist ivuxolimab in advanced cancers. Method: immunoSEQ multiplex PCR; TCRdb's copy keeps in-frame clones and lacks some. The table shows about 5,900 clones, with roughly 80% occurring only once. Sample: CD4+ or CD8+ T cells sorted from blood, taken in a trial of the OX40 agonist ivuxolimab. The receptors originated from an adult with an advanced solid tumor such as melanoma, head and neck, liver or kidney cancer. Both conserved end residues are part of each CDR3. The D gene is left open where the match is weak. Rows give clone size only sometimes, using once, few, many, or a class for an expanded clone.

d_gene	abundance	v_gene	j_gene	CDR3nt	CDR3aa
-	-	TRBV5-1	TRBJ2-3	TGCGCCAGCAGCGGGACAAATCCGGGCCTTAGGACTAGCACAGATACGCAGTATTTT	CASSGTNPGLRTSTDTQYF
TRBD2	-	TRBV6-5	TRBJ2-7	TGTGCCAGCGGAAGTAGCGGGTACGAGCAGTACTTC	CASGSSGYEQYF
-	-	TRBV19	TRBJ1-5	TGTGCCACCGAGGGGCGGAGATATAGCAATCAGCCCCAGCATTTT	CATEGRRYSNQPQHF
TRBD1	-	TRBV7-9	TRBJ1-1	TGTGCCAGCAGCGAACAGGGGGCCGGAGTGAACACTGAAGCTTTCTTT	CASSEQGAGVNTEAFF
TRBD2	-	TRBV7-9	TRBJ2-7	TGTGCCGGGGGAGGGGCCCCGGAGAGGGAGCAGTACTTC	CAGGGAPEREQYF
-	-	TRBV7-9	TRBJ1-2	TGTGCCAGCAGCCTGACATACGGCTACACCTTC	CASSLTYGYTF
-	-	TRBV30	TRBJ1-1	TGTGCCTGGGCGAACTTGAACACTGAAGCTTTCTTT	CAWANLNTEAFF
TRBD1	once	TRBV5-1	TRBJ2-5	TGCGCCAGCAGCTTGTTGGTAACAGGGGACGAGACCCAGTACTTC	CASSLLVTGDETQYF
-	-	TRBV5-1	TRBJ1-5	TGCGCCAGCAGCGGGGGACCCTCGGGGAGCAATCAGCCCCAGCATTTT	CASSGGPSGSNQPQHF
-	-	TRBV18	TRBJ2-2	TGTGCCAGCTCACCACCTTCGAACACCGGGGAGCTGTTTTTT	CASSPPSNTGELFF
-	-	TRBV29-1	TRBJ2-1	TGCAGCGTTGAAGGAGGGAGCTCCTACAATGAGCAGTTCTTC	CSVEGGSSYNEQFF
TRBD1	-	TRBV5-6	TRBJ1-2	TGTGCCAGCAGCCTTGGACAGGGCCGGGCTTATGGCTACACCTTC	CASSLGQGRAYGYTF
-	-	TRBV28	TRBJ2-1	TGTGCCAGCAGTTTAAGGGGAATCTACAATGAGCAGTTCTTC	CASSLRGIYNEQFF
-	-	TRBV5-1	TRBJ2-1	TGCGCCAGCAGCACAGGACGGTCCTACAATGAGCAGTTCTTC	CASSTGRSYNEQFF
-	-	TRBV7-6	TRBJ1-2	TGTGCCAGCAGCGAAAGATGGGGGGATGGCTACACCTTC	CASSERWGDGYTF
-	-	TRBV5-5	TRBJ2-7	TGTGCCAGCAGCTTCCGGGCTACCACCAACGAGCAGTACTTC	CASSFRATTNEQYF
TRBD2	-	TRBV30	TRBJ2-3	TGTGCCTGGAGTTGGGCGGGAGGGCCCACAGATACGCAGTATTTT	CAWSWAGGPTDTQYF
-	-	TRBV4-1	TRBJ2-5	TGCGCCAGCAGCCAAGGGCGACGGTTACAAGAGACCCAGTACTTC	CASSQGRRLQETQYF
TRBD1	-	TRBV29-1	TRBJ1-1	TGCAGCGTCGGGACAGGGTTGAACACTGAAGCTTTCTTT	CSVGTGLNTEAFF
-	-	TRBV9	TRBJ2-7	TGTGCCAGCAGCGTAGGGGTAGGGGCCTACGAGCAGTACTTC	CASSVGVGAYEQYF
TRBD2	-	TRBV5-4	TRBJ2-1	TGTGCCAGCAGCTTGGGGGCGGGAGGGCCCGATGAGCAGTTCTTC	CASSLGAGGPDEQFF
TRBD1	-	TRBV7-9	TRBJ2-3	TGTGCCAGCAGCTTAGTCTATGGGGGACAGACAGATACGCAGTATTTT	CASSLVYGGQTDTQYF
TRBD1	-	TRBV9	TRBJ1-2	TGTGCCAGCAGCGTTGGACAGGGGGGAAATATACCAGGCTACACCTTC	CASSVGQGGNIPGYTF
-	-	TRBV6-4	TRBJ2-2	TGTGCCAGCAGTGACTGGGGAGTTTGGACCGGGGAGCTGTTTTTT	CASSDWGVWTGELFF
TRBD1	-	TRBV5-1	TRBJ2-7	TGCGCCAGCAGCTTAGGGACAGGGGGTGAGCAGTACTTC	CASSLGTGGEQYF
-	-	TRBV9	TRBJ2-5	TGTGCCAGCAGCGTAGAGGGCGCCCAAGAGACCCAGCACTTC	CASSVEGAQETQHF
-	-	TRBV7-3	TRBJ2-3	TGTGCCAGCAGCTTAAGTGGCTTCCACACAGATACGCAGTATTTT	CASSLSGFHTDTQYF
-	-	TRBV6-1	TRBJ1-5	TGTGCCAGCAATGTGGAAGGGTATAGCAATCAGCCCCAGCATTTT	CASNVEGYSNQPQHF
TRBD1	-	TRBV28	TRBJ1-1	TGTGCCAGCATCGACAGGGACGGGTGGACTGAAGCTTTCTTT	CASIDRDGWTEAFF
TRBD1	medium-sized	TRBV4-2	TRBJ2-7	TGTGCCAGCAGCCAAGACCCCGGGACAGAATCCTACGAGCAGTACTTC	CASSQDPGTESYEQYF
-	-	TRBV7-3	TRBJ2-3	TGTGCCAGCAGCTTAACTACAGGGATCACAGATACGCAGTATTTT	CASSLTTGITDTQYF
-	few	TRBV5-1	TRBJ2-5	TGCGCCAGCAGCTTGTATCAGGGTTTGGAGACCCAGTACTTC	CASSLYQGLETQYF
-	-	TRBV28	TRBJ1-1	TGTGCCAGCAGTTTAAGGGTGGCGACAGAAGAAGCTTTCTTT	CASSLRVATEEAFF
-	-	TRBV7-9	TRBJ2-5	TGTGCCAGCAGCTCGGCTTACGGACGGTCGCAAGAGACCCAGTACTTC	CASSSAYGRSQETQYF
-	-	TRBV29-1	TRBJ2-3	TGCAGCGTTGAATTTCGCGGGGATTACACAGATACGCAGTATTTT	CSVEFRGDYTDTQYF
TRBD1	-	TRBV5-4	TRBJ2-4	TGTGCCAGCAGCATGTCAACCGGGACAGGGGACATTCAGTACTTC	CASSMSTGTGDIQYF
TRBD1	-	TRBV5-4	TRBJ1-2	TGTGCCAGCAGCTTGGTCCAGGGGGGTGGCTATGGCTACACCTTC	CASSLVQGGGYGYTF
TRBD1	-	TRBV13	TRBJ1-5	TGTGCCAGCAGCTTAAGAGGGACAGACAATCAGCCCCAGCATTTT	CASSLRGTDNQPQHF
-	-	TRBV5-1	TRBJ2-7	TGCGCCAGCAGTTCGAGCTCCTACGAGCAGTACTTC	CASSSSSYEQYF
TRBD1	once	TRBV10-3	TRBJ2-7	TGTGCCATCAGTGAGAGGGGACAGTTGGATTACGAGCAGTACTTC	CAISERGQLDYEQYF
TRBD1	-	TRBV30	TRBJ1-2	TGTGCCTGGAGTACTGGGGACAGGGATGGCTACACCTTC	CAWSTGDRDGYTF
TRBD2	few	TRBV5-6	TRBJ2-1	TGTGCCAGCAGCCCTGGACCTAGCGGGGGAAACAATGAGCAGTTCTTC	CASSPGPSGGNNEQFF
TRBD2	-	TRBV27	TRBJ2-5	TGTGCCAGCAGTTTGAGCCGGGGGGAGCAAGAGACCCAGTACTTC	CASSLSRGEQETQYF